This T cell receptor (beta chain) was documented in a study of CXCR3-negative and CXCR3-positive naive CD8 T cells. General study results and limits: Higher TRB CDR3 hydrophobicity marked CXCR3-positive naive cells relative to CXCR3-negative naive cells.

Germline assignment: CDR1 MDHEN and CDR2 SYDVKM. The CDR3 contains 14 residues. TRB cDNA was prepared as libraries by UMI-labeled 5' RACE. TCRdb reprocessed the 5' RACE reads, keeping one entry per CDR3 protein, no DNA. This sample carries about 62,000 distinct CDR3 sequences, with about 4.4% going to the ten biggest clones. On this clonotype: The antigen remains undetermined.

Sequencing was carried out using naive CXCR3- CD8+ T cells from blood. Subset defined: CD45RO-CCR7+CD27+CD95- naive CD8+ T cells lacking CXCR3 (TNR3-). The chain carries TRBV28 and TRBJ2-7; the TRBD1 assignment by TCRdb is unverifiable without DNA. The TCR sequence derives from a human donor in good health. Some clones in this sample may be carry-over from other donors' samples. The CDR3 spells CASRPGTPSYEQYF.